The 27 T cell receptor beta chains in this list originate from one sample, sequenced in a study of T cell repertoires in cytomegalovirus infection. TCRdb reprocessed the reads via MiXCR and lists one record per CDR3 protein. Counted here are fewer than 550,000 distinct CDR3 sequences, about 25% occurring once; the ten biggest clones make up around 14%. Sequencing used PBMCs. Every receptor here comes from a human donor in good health (CMV status not recorded). Some clones in this sample may be carry-over from other donors' samples.

This clonotype occurred a few times. The V call is TRBV7-8, the J call TRBJ2-6, with D perhaps TRBD1 (5 bases). Germline V gives CDR1 SGHVS, CDR2 FQNEAQ. This CDR3 is built from 16 residues. The V and J ends lost 4 bases and 2 bases respectively, with 12 bases between them. For the CDR3, the DNA is TGTGCCAGCAGCTGGGGCGGCAGGGCTGGGGCCAACGTCCTGACTTTC. Protein: CASSWGGRAGANVLTF. Full variable domain (missing parts from reference TRBV7-8 and TRBJ2-6): GAGVSQSPRYKVAKRGQDVALRCDPISGHVSLFWYQQALGQGPEFLTYFQNEAQLDKSGLPSDRFFAERPEGSVSTLKIQRTQQEDSAVYLCASSWGGRAGANVLTFGAGSRLTVL.

The J gene is TRBJ1-2, the V gene TRBV7-9; D is uncertain. V was clipped by 4 bases and J by 2 bases, with 11 bases between them. CDR3 length: 14 residues. The V gene's germline CDR1 is SEHNR and CDR2 FQNEAQ (reference sequence). CDR3: CASSYFPQNYGYTF. The CDR3 DNA is TGTGCCAGCAGCTATTTCCCCCAGAACTATGGCTACACCTTC. The full variable domain, its missing parts supplied by reference TRBV7-9 and TRBJ1-2, is DTGVSQNPRHKITKRGQNVTFRCDPISEHNRLYWYRQTLGQGPEFLTYFQNEAQLEKSRLLSDRFSAERPKGSFSTLEIQRTEQGDSAMYLCASSYFPQNYGYTFGSGTRLTVV.

This clonotype was counted many times. DNA for the CDR3: TGTGCCAGCAGCCCCGGGCGGGGGAGCACCACTGAAGCTTTCTTT. It codes for CASSPGRGSTTEAFF. The rearrangement joins TRBV7-8 to TRBJ1-1; perhaps TRBD1 as D (5 bases). The CDR3 is made up of 15 amino acids. V was trimmed by 5 bases and J by 4 bases, leaving 17 bases between them. Germline-derived CDR1 and CDR2 are SGHVS and FQNEAQ.

There are a few counts of this clonotype. This chain links TRBV20-1 with TRBJ2-1; 9 bases map to TRBD1. J was trimmed by 7 bases and V by 2 bases; bases with no gene match: 12. This CDR3 comprises 16 residues. The germline V gene has CDR1 DFQATT and CDR2 SNEGSKA (reference sequence). The CDR3 protein is CSARKSRDRVVNEQFF. DNA of the CDR3: TGCAGTGCTAGAAAATCAAGGGACAGGGTCGTTAATGAGCAGTTCTTC.

The sample holds a few counts of this clonotype. V and J are TRBV6-5 and TRBJ2-7; the match to TRBD2 covers 13 bases. Germline lookup yields CDR1 MNHEY and CDR2 SVGAGI. V lost 4 bases, J lost 7 bases, and 7 bases stayed unmatched. The CDR3 has 15 amino acids. CDR3 residues: CASSSPGTSGIEQYF. Here the CDR3 DNA reads TGTGCCAGCAGTTCTCCCGGGACTAGCGGGATTGAGCAGTACTTC.

This clonotype was seen a handful of times. The chain links TRBV29-1 to TRBJ1-2, with 7 bases fitting TRBD1. The CDR3 loop spans 14 amino acids. Germline lookup yields CDR1 SQVTM and CDR2 ANQGSEA. After removal of 6 bases from V and 8 bases from J, the junction contained 15 bases not matched to a gene. The CDR3 DNA reads as TGCAGCGTGACGGTGGCCTACAGGGGTGGCGGCTACACCTTC. Protein product: CSVTVAYRGGGYTF.

J is TRBJ2-7 and V is TRBV2, with 8 nucleotides matching TRBD2. The CDR3 consists of 12 residues. Trimming cost V 11 bases and J 7 bases; bases outside gene matches: 10. In germline, CDR1 is SNHLY, CDR2 FYNNEI. In nucleotides, the CDR3 is TGTGCCTATGGGCCCCCGGGGGGGGAGCAGTACTTC. The encoded protein is CAYGPPGGEQYF.

This clonotype was recorded a few times. The chain joins TRBV28 to TRBJ1-2; a possible D gene is TRBD1 (6 bases). The germline V gene encodes CDR1 MDHEN and CDR2 SYDVKM. The CDR3 totals 12 residues. V lost 1 base, J lost 12 bases, and 12 bases lay in between. This CDR3 is CASSLYAGADTF. CDR3 bases: TGTGCCAGCAGTTTATACGCAGGGGCAGACACCTTC.

This rearrangement joins TRBV24-1 to TRBJ1-2; TRBD1 is a possible D gene (6 bases). Deletions cut 4 bases from V and 8 bases from J, with 13 bases between. This CDR3 is built from 13 residues. CDR1 is KGHDR and CDR2 is SFDVKD in the germline V gene. The CDR3 sequence: CATSEDSLPGYTF. CDR3 bases: TGTGCCACCAGTGAGGACAGTCTGCCGGGCTACACCTTC.

This clonotype has at least ten counts. This rearrangement joins TRBV28 to TRBJ1-5, with 9 positions matching TRBD1. Germline V gene sequence: CDR1 MDHEN, CDR2 SYDVKM. Losses at the gene ends were 1 base for V and 7 bases for J; bases not matched to a gene: 14. This CDR3 comprises 18 residues. The CDR3 loop reads CASSLFRITGQGRQPQHF. The CDR3 DNA is TGTGCCAGCAGTTTATTCCGAATTACGGGACAGGGAAGACAGCCCCAGCATTTT. Full variable domain (outside the CDR3, taken from reference TRBV28 and TRBJ1-5): DVKVTQSSRYLVKRTGEKVFLECVQDMDHENMFWYRQDPGLGLRLIYFSYDVKMKEKGDIPEGYSVSREKKERFSLILESASTNQTSMYLCASSLFRITGQGRQPQHFGDGTRLSIL.

The rearrangement uses TRBV5-6 and TRBJ2-5; D gene ambiguous. Trimming took 6 bases from V and 0 from J, leaving 9 bases between them. Per germline, CDR1 SGHDT and CDR2 YYEEEE. CDR3 length: 13 residues. The DNA of the CDR3 is TGTGCCAGCACTCTGGATTACCAAGAGACCCAGTACTTC. It codes for CASTLDYQETQYF.

The V gene is TRBV6-2 or TRBV6-3, the J gene TRBJ2-7; D is ambiguous. The germline V gene has CDR1 MNHEY and CDR2 SVGEGT. V was trimmed by 2 bases and J by 2 bases, leaving 13 bases between them. The CDR3 spans 15 residues. CDR3 bases: TGTGCCAGCAGTTACCATCATGACCAACCCTACGAGCAGTACTTC. Translating it yields CASSYHHDQPYEQYF.

The genes are TRBV11-3 and TRBJ2-1; 9 bases agree with TRBD2. Germline CDR1 and CDR2: SGHNT and YENEEA. The junction had 11 bases not matched to a gene; V was cut back by 4 bases and J by 7 bases. The CDR3 is made up of 16 amino acids. CDR3 bases: TGTGCCAGCAGCTACCAGCTATTTAGCGGGAGTAATGAGCAGTTCTTC. This translates into CASSYQLFSGSNEQFF.

This clonotype showed up just a few times. The chain is built from TRBV28 and TRBJ2-3; the match to TRBD2 covers 7 bases. CDR3 length: 16 residues. Trimming at V came to 2 bases and at J to 6 bases, leaving 11 bases not matched to a gene. Germline V gene data show CDR1 as MDHEN and CDR2 as SYDVKM. CDR3 DNA sequence: TGTGCCAGCAGTTTAATGTCCGGACTAGTATTGGATACGCAGTATTTT. This sequence encodes CASSLMSGLVLDTQYF.

The chain employs TRBV6-6 and TRBJ2-2, with 13 bases identical to TRBD2. The CDR3 contains 19 residues. J was trimmed by 5 bases and V by 6 bases; bases with no gene match: 15. In germline, CDR1 is MNHNY, CDR2 SVGAGI (reference sequence). CDR3: CASSQGLAGVLKGTGELFF. The CDR3 DNA is TGTGCCAGCAGCCAAGGACTAGCGGGAGTGTTGAAGGGGACCGGGGAGCTGTTTTTT.

This clonotype was observed a single time. The chain joins TRBV4-1 to TRBJ1-3; tentative D call: TRBD1 (6 bases). The CDR3 is 18 amino acids. Trimming cost V 0 bases and J 3 bases, with 18 bases left between them. Germline CDR1 and CDR2: MGHRA and YSYEKL. The CDR3 sequence: CASSQDLILGAVGNTIYF. In DNA form, the CDR3 reads TGCGCCAGCAGCCAAGATCTTATACTGGGGGCGGTTGGAAACACCATATATTTT.

The table lists this clonotype with a few counts. The gene calls are TRBV7-2 and TRBJ2-7; 12 nucleotides align to TRBD2. After removal of 6 bases from V and 4 bases from J, the junction contained 4 bases not matched to a gene. This CDR3 spans 14 amino acids. Germline V gene lookup returns CDR1 SGHTA and CDR2 FQGNSA. This CDR3 is CASRTSGRRYEQYV. As DNA, the CDR3 is TGTGCCAGCAGGACTAGCGGGAGACGGTACGAGCAGTACGTC.

To note about this clonotype: A much larger clonotype is one base distant, so this may be a read error. The chain carries TRBV7-2 and TRBJ1-1; 9 bases agree with TRBD1. The CDR3 contains 15 residues. Germline lookup yields CDR1 SGHTA and CDR2 FQGNSA. The CDR3 is CASSASGTGSTEVFF. The CDR3 region has the DNA TGTGCCAGCAGCGCATCCGGGACAGGGAGTACTGAAGTTTTCTTT.

This clonotype was counted a few times. The chain employs TRBV11-1 and TRBJ2-4; D is ambiguous. Germline values: CDR1 SGHAT, CDR2 FQDESV (reference sequence). The CDR3 runs to 16 residues. V gave up 1 base and J gave up 0 bases, with 10 bases separating them. The CDR3 reads CASSLEARIAKNIQYF. CDR3 coding DNA: TGTGCCAGCAGCTTAGAGGCCAGGATAGCCAAAAACATTCAGTACTTC.

The chain joins TRBV30 to TRBJ2-7, with TRBD2 identical over 12 bases. With V trimmed by 4 bases and J by 6 bases, 7 bases remained unmatched. This CDR3 has 14 residues. The V gene's germline CDR1 is GTSNPN and CDR2 SVGIG (reference sequence). Written as DNA, the CDR3 is TGTGCCTGGATGACTAGCGGGAGTGGTTCCGAGCAGTACTTC. This sequence encodes CAWMTSGSGSEQYF. Based on the CDR3 plus reference TRBV30 and TRBJ2-7, the full variable domain is SQTIHQWPATLVQPVGSPLSLECTVEGTSNPNLYWYRQAAGRGLQLLFYSVGIGQISSEVPQNLSASRPQDRQFILSSKKLLLSDSGFYLCAWMTSGSGSEQYFGPGTRLTVT.

The CDR3 nucleotides read TGCGCCAGCAGCCATGCAGGAGGCTACACCTTC. Protein product: CASSHAGGYTF. This chain joins TRBV4-1 and TRBJ1-2; no reliable D call. The V and J ends lost 3 bases and 8 bases respectively, with 7 bases between them. The germline V gene encodes CDR1 MGHRA and CDR2 YSYEKL. This CDR3 has 11 amino acids.

This clonotype was seen repeatedly, ten times or more. This chain links TRBV10-3 with TRBJ1-2, with TRBD1 identical over 9 bases. There are 14 residues in the CDR3. The V gene's germline CDR1 is ENHRY and CDR2 SYGVKD. V gave up 2 bases and J gave up 8 bases; unmatched junction bases: 6. This chain's CDR3 is CAISEKGQGRGYTF. CDR3 sequence (DNA): TGTGCCATCAGTGAGAAGGGACAGGGACGCGGCTACACCTTC.

A few counts support this clonotype. The V gene is TRBV28, the J gene TRBJ2-7; D tentatively reads TRBD1 or TRBD2 (5 bases each). This CDR3 has 15 residues. Deletions cut 7 bases from V and 2 bases from J, with 18 bases between. The germline V gene has CDR1 MDHEN and CDR2 SYDVKM. The CDR3 DNA is TGTGCCAGCATCAACAACCGGGACCTTACCTACGAGCAGTACTTC. The encoded protein is CASINNRDLTYEQYF.

This clonotype was recorded a few times. In DNA, the CDR3 is TGTGCCATCAGTGAGTACCCTGGGGAGACCCAGTACTTC. It encodes CAISEYPGETQYF. This sequence joins TRBV10-3 and TRBJ2-5; no firm D call. Trimming stripped 1 base from V and 5 bases from J, with 8 bases between. Germline CDR1 reads ENHRY; CDR2 reads SYGVKD. CDR3 length: 13 residues.

As to this clonotype: This clone may be a read error of a much larger clone one base away. This chain connects TRBV7-2 to TRBJ2-3; D remains unclear. Germline V gene sequence: CDR1 SGHTA, CDR2 FQGNSA. V lost 1 base and J lost 2, with 13 bases in between. CDR3 length: 16 amino acids. CDR3 nucleotide sequence: TGTGCCAGCAGCTTAGGGTTATGGCAGTCCACAGATACGCAGTATTTT. It encodes CASSLGLWQSTDTQYF.

The chain uses TRBV7-8 and TRBJ1-1, with D uncertain. V was pared by 0 bases and J by 8 bases, with 10 bases between. CDR1 is SGHVS, CDR2 FQNEAQ, per germline. The CDR3 contains 13 residues. The CDR3 bases are TGTGCCAGCAGCTTAGCGGGGATTGAAGAAGCTTTCTTT. Its protein is CASSLAGIEEAFF. Drawing the rest from reference TRBV7-8 and TRBJ1-1, the complete variable domain is GAGVSQSPRYKVAKRGQDVALRCDPISGHVSLFWYQQALGQGPEFLTYFQNEAQLDKSGLPSDRFFAERPEGSVSTLKIQRTQQEDSAVYLCASSLAGIEEAFFGQGTRLTVV.

This chain connects TRBV5-1 to TRBJ1-5; 7 positions match TRBD1. Germline assignment: CDR1 SGHRS and CDR2 YFSETQ. Trimming cost V 6 bases and J 2 bases; bases outside gene matches: 8. This CDR3 is 15 amino acids long. Here the CDR3 DNA reads TGCGCCAGCAAAGCGGGGCAGGGGGGCAATCAGCCCCAGCATTTT. This sequence encodes CASKAGQGGNQPQHF. The full variable domain, completed using reference TRBV5-1 and TRBJ1-5, is KAGVTQTPRYLIKTRGQQVTLSCSPISGHRSVSWYQQTPGQGLQFLFEYFSETQRNKGNFPGRFSGRQFSNSRSEMNVSTLELGDSALYLCASKAGQGGNQPQHFGDGTRLSIL.